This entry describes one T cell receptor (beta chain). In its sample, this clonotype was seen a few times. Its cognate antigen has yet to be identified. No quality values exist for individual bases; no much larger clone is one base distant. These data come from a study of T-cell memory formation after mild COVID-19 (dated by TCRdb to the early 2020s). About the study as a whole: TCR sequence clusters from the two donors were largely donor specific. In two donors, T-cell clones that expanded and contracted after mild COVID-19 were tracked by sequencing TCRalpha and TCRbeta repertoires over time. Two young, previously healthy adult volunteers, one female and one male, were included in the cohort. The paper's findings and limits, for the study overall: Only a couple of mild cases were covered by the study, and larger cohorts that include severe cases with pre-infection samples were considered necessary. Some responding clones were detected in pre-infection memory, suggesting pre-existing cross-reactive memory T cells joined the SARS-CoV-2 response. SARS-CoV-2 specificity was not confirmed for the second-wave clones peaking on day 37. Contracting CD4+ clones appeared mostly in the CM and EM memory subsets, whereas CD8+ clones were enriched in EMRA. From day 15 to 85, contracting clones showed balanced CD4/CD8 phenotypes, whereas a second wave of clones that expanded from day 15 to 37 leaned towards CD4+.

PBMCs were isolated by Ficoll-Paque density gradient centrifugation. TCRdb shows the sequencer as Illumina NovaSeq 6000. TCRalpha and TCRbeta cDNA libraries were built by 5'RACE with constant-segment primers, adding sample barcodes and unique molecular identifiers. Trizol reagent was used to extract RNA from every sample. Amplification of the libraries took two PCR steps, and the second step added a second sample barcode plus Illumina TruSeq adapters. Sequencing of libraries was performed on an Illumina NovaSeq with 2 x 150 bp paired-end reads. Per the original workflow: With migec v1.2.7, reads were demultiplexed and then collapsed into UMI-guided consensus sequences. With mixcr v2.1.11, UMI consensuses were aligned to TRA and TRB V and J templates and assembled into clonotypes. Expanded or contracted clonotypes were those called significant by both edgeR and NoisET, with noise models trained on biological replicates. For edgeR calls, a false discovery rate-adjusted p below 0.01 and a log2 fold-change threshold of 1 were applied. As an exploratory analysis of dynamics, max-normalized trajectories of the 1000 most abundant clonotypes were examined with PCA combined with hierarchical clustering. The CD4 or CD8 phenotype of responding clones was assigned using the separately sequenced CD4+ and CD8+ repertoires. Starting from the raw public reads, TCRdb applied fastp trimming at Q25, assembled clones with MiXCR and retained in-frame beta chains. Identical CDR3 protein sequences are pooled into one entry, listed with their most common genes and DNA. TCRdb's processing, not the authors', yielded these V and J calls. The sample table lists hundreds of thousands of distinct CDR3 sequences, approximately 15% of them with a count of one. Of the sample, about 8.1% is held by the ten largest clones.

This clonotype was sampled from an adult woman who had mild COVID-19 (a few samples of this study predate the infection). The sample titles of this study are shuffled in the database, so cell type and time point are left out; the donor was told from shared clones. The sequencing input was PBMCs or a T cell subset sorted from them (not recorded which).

The CDR3 protein: CSVSQETQYF. Read as DNA, the sequence is TGCAGCGTTTCCCAAGAGACCCAGTACTTC. The rearranged segments are TRBV29-1 and TRBJ2-5, with the D gene not clear enough to name. Counted from cysteine to phenylalanine, this CDR3 has 10 amino acids. Only the CDR3 part of the read is kept: 30 bases, read in frame from the first base. CDR1 SQVTM and CDR2 ANQGSEA are derived from the germline V gene. The junction shows trimming of 5 bases on V and 1 base on J, plus 2 bases between the germline ends.